A selection of T cell receptor beta chains follows, all from one sample in a study of blood T cell repertoires in COVID-19. This table comes from immunoSEQ multiplex PCR, and its TCRdb copy is limited to in-frame clones, with some not included. In the table there are 150,000 to 200,000 clones, 80% of which are singletons. Sequencing used peripheral blood. These receptor sequences come from a man in his sixties with acute or convalescent COVID-19. Both conserved end residues are part of each CDR3. D genes are given only for firm matches. Clone size is given for some rows only: seen once, a few or many times, or a class if the clone is expanded.

TRBJ1-2 | TRBD1 | NA | TRBV6-5 | 15 | CASSPQTGSAYGYTF | TGTGCCAGCAGCCCCCAGACAGGGTCCGCCTATGGCTACACCTTC
TRBJ2-1 | NA | NA | TRBV10-3 | 15 | CAISPTGSFYNEQFF | TGTGCCATCAGTCCCACCGGGAGCTTCTACAATGAGCAGTTCTTC
TRBJ2-3 | TRBD2 | NA | TRBV24-1 | 14 | CATSVAGSPDTQYF | TGTGCCACCAGTGTAGCGGGAAGCCCAGATACGCAGTATTTT
TRBJ2-5 | TRBD2 | NA | TRBV7-9 | 17 | CASIQGGLAGYQETQYF | TGTGCCAGCATCCAAGGGGGGCTAGCGGGCTACCAAGAGACCCAGTACTTC
TRBJ1-1 | TRBD1 | once | TRBV6-4 | 13 | CASSDSRGQGAFF | TGTGCCAGCAGTGACTCGAGGGGGCAAGGGGCTTTCTTT
TRBJ2-7 | NA | NA | TRBV6-5 | 15 | CASKVSSGFSYEQYF | TGTGCCAGCAAAGTTAGTTCTGGTTTCTCCTACGAGCAGTACTTC
TRBJ1-5 | NA | NA | TRBV19 | 14 | CASSIDSGGQPQHF | TGTGCCAGTAGTATAGATTCAGGAGGGCAGCCCCAGCATTTT
TRBJ1-1 | NA | NA | TRBV7-2 | 15 | CASSWPEVWNTEAFF | TGTGCCAGCAGCTGGCCGGAGGTGTGGAACACTGAAGCTTTCTTT
TRBJ1-5 | NA | NA | TRBV4-1 | 14 | CASSQDSVDQPQHF | TGCGCCAGCAGCCAAGATTCGGTGGATCAGCCCCAGCATTTT
TRBJ2-3 | NA | NA | TRBV7-3 | 14 | CASSLTSRGDTQYF | TGTGCCAGCAGCTTAACGTCCCGGGGAGATACGCAGTATTTT
TRBJ1-1 | NA | NA | TRBV4-2 | 15 | CASSQDSSAGAEAFF | TGTGCCAGCAGCCAAGATTCTTCGGCGGGGGCTGAAGCTTTCTTT
TRBJ1-2 | TRBD1 | NA | TRBV19 | 16 | CASSPSYPRDSHGYTF | TGTGCCAGTAGCCCATCTTACCCCCGGGACAGTCACGGCTACACCTTC
TRBJ1-3 | TRBD1 | few | TRBV6-5 | 15 | CASSTGQLSGNTIYF | TGTGCCAGCAGTACGGGACAGCTCTCTGGAAACACCATATATTTT
TRBJ1-6 | TRBD1 | few | TRBV12-5 | 17 | CASGWGTGGSYNSPLHF | TGTGCTAGTGGTTGGGGGACAGGGGGCTCCTATAATTCACCCCTCCACTTT
TRBJ2-1 | TRBD2 | NA | TRBV6-5 | 16 | CASSYQGLAGYNEQFF | TGTGCCAGCAGTTACCAGGGACTAGCGGGCTACAATGAGCAGTTCTTC
TRBJ1-1 | TRBD1 | NA | TRBV6-1 | 14 | CASSEVGTGSEAFF | TGTGCCAGCAGTGAAGTCGGGACAGGGTCTGAAGCTTTCTTT
TRBJ2-7 | TRBD2 | NA | TRBV5-1 | 16 | CASSLAVGSGSYEQYF | TGCGCCAGCAGCTTGGCCGTGGGTAGCGGGAGTTACGAGCAGTACTTC
TRBJ2-2 | NA | NA | TRBV7-6 | 14 | CASSLVQNTGELFF | TGTGCCAGCAGCTTGGTACAAAACACCGGGGAGCTGTTTTTT
TRBJ2-7 | NA | few | TRBV27 | 11 | CASSGHYEQYF | TGTGCCAGCAGTGGCCATTACGAGCAGTACTTC
TRBJ2-1 | TRBD2 | once | TRBV6-2/TRBV6-3 | 15 | CASSYQRGSYNEQFF | TGTGCCAGCAGTTACCAGCGGGGGAGCTACAATGAGCAGTTCTTC
TRBJ2-7 | NA | NA | TRBV11-2 | 14 | CASSLGGSVYEQYF | TGTGCCAGCAGCTTAGGTGGTAGCGTTTACGAGCAGTACTTC
TRBJ2-7 | TRBD1 | NA | TRBV6-5 | 15 | CASMPDRVQHYEQYF | TGTGCCAGCATGCCGGACAGGGTGCAACATTACGAGCAGTACTTC
TRBJ2-1 | TRBD2 | NA | TRBV29-1 | 14 | CSVERTSGSNEQFF | TGCAGCGTTGAACGGACTAGCGGGAGCAATGAGCAGTTCTTC
TRBJ1-6 | TRBD1 | once | TRBV19 | 14 | CASSSGQVNSPLHF | TGTGCCAGTAGCTCGGGACAGGTTAATTCACCCCTCCACTTT
TRBJ2-7 | TRBD1 | medium-sized | TRBV7-9 | 15 | CASSYETGGFYEQYF | TGTGCCAGCAGCTACGAGACAGGGGGCTTCTACGAGCAGTACTTC
TRBJ1-2 | TRBD1 | NA | TRBV7-2 | 13 | CASSRDRVYGYTF | TGTGCCAGCAGCCGAGACAGGGTATATGGCTACACCTTC
TRBJ1-3 | NA | NA | TRBV2 | 14 | CASSEATQGNTIYF | TGTGCCAGCAGTGAAGCGACACAGGGAAACACCATATATTTT
TRBJ1-1 | NA | NA | TRBV4-3 | 14 | CASSPRRGNTEAFF | TGCGCCAGCAGCCCCCGTCGGGGGAACACTGAAGCTTTCTTT
TRBJ1-5 | TRBD1 | few | TRBV4-2 | 16 | CASSQEGQGAGQPQHF | TGTGCCAGCAGCCAAGAAGGACAGGGGGCGGGGCAGCCCCAGCATTTT
TRBJ1-3 | NA | few | TRBV21-1 | 17 | CASRRSGAPSSGNTIYF | TGTGCCAGCAGAAGATCAGGGGCCCCTAGCTCTGGAAACACCATATATTTT
TRBJ2-1 | TRBD2 | NA | TRBV24-1 | 13 | CATSAIAGNEQFF | TGTGCCACCAGTGCGATAGCGGGGAATGAGCAGTTCTTC
TRBJ2-3 | TRBD1 | NA | TRBV27 | 14 | CASSLQLDRDTQYF | TGTGCCAGCAGTTTACAATTGGACAGGGATACGCAGTATTTT
TRBJ2-7 | TRBD1 | NA | TRBV5-1 | 14 | CASRRTGGGREQYF | TGCGCCAGCAGACGCACAGGGGGAGGAAGAGAGCAGTACTTC
TRBJ1-2 | NA | NA | TRBV7-9 | 17 | CASSSIFLGQPNYGYTF | TGTGCCAGCAGCTCAATTTTTCTGGGACAACCTAACTATGGCTACACCTTC
TRBJ1-4 | NA | NA | TRBV2 | 16 | CASSWADTSTNEKLFF | TGTGCCAGCAGTTGGGCTGACACATCAACTAATGAAAAACTGTTTTTT
TRBJ2-1 | TRBD2 | NA | TRBV3-1/TRBV3-2 | 17 | CASSPGGTSGSRSEQFF | TGTGCCAGCAGCCCGGGGGGGACTAGCGGGAGTAGGAGTGAGCAGTTCTTC
TRBJ2-7 | NA | few | TRBV10-3 | 16 | CAISEGIAVSSYEQYF | TGTGCCATCAGTGAAGGAATAGCGGTTAGCTCCTACGAGCAGTACTTC